Below are 24 T cell receptor beta chains sequenced from a single sample in a study of beta chain features in type 1 diabetes. Sequencing targeted expressed TCRB transcripts, as all isolated RNA had been reverse transcribed. TCRdb's copy holds only in-frame clones and misses some; the assay was immunoSEQ multiplex PCR. The data show under 950,000 clones, 15% to 20% seen once. Sequencing was done on a sample of naive CD4+ T cells from blood. The receptors originated from a woman aged 18-29 years in good health.

Note on this clone: Other DNA sequences in this specimen translate into the identical CDR3. V gene TRBV18 combines with J gene TRBJ1-5, with unresolved D. In germline, CDR1 is KGHSH, CDR2 LQKENI. The CDR3 runs 13 residues. Trimming shortened V by 3 bases and J by 2 bases, and 5 bases separated the two germline ends. This CDR3 reads CASSPGGNQPQHF. The CDR3 DNA reads TGTGCCAGCTCACCCGGTGGCAATCAGCCCCAGCATTTT.

This clone was detected a few times. The gene calls are TRBV4-2 and TRBJ2-5; 8 bases match TRBD2. CDR3 length: 15 residues. Germline V gene lookup returns CDR1 LGHNA and CDR2 YNFKEQ. With 0 bases clipped from V and 5 bases from J, the junction kept 5 bases outside the gene matches. The CDR3 sequence is CASSQERLARETQYF. The DNA for the CDR3 is TGTGCCAGCAGCCAAGAAAGACTAGCGCGCGAGACCCAGTACTTC.

The chain carries TRBV18 and TRBJ2-2; D is undetermined. Germline assignment: CDR1 KGHSH and CDR2 LQKENI. Between the trimmed V and J ends, which lost 6 bases and 1 base, there was a span of 9 bases. The CDR3 contains 14 residues. The CDR3 DNA reads TGTGCCAGCTCCTTTGACTTGAACACCGGGGAGCTGTTTTTT. Translating gives CASSFDLNTGELFF.

Remarks on this clone: This specimen includes other DNA sequences encoding the same CDR3. The genes are TRBV7-3 and TRBJ2-7; TRBD1 aligns across 10 bases. There are 13 residues in the CDR3. V lost 5 bases and J lost 4; bases outside the gene matches: 2. Germline V gives CDR1 SGHTA, CDR2 FQGTGA. CDR3 residues: CASSLDRGYEQYF. In nucleotides, the CDR3 is TGTGCCAGCAGCCTGGACAGGGGGTACGAGCAGTACTTC.

In this sample, this clone turned up a few times. The rearrangement uses TRBV28 and TRBJ2-7, with 10 bases that match TRBD1. V shed 9 bases, J shed 6 bases, and the junction held 8 bases outside the gene matches. The V gene's germline CDR1 is MDHEN and CDR2 SYDVKM. The CDR3 sequence is 13 residues long. Here the CDR3 DNA reads TGTGCCAGTGCGGCGGGACAGGGGTTCGAGCAGTACTTC. It translates to CASAAGQGFEQYF.

This clone occurred a few times. The chain is built from TRBV18 and TRBJ2-2, with 7 bases aligning to TRBD1. This CDR3 is 14 amino acids long. CDR1 and CDR2 from the germline V gene are KGHSH and LQKENI. With 5 bases clipped from V and 6 bases from J, the junction kept 6 bases outside the gene matches. The DNA of the CDR3 is TGTGCCAGCTCATCCTACAGGGGACCCGGGGAGCTGTTTTTT. It encodes CASSSYRGPGELFF.

This clone was recorded a few times. The gene calls are TRBV10-3 and TRBJ2-2; 7 bases are shared with TRBD1. The germline CDR1 and CDR2 sequences are ENHRY and SYGVKD. This CDR3 contains 15 residues. After removal of 11 bases from V and 2 bases from J, the junction contained 11 bases not matched to a gene. CDR3 DNA: TGTGCCCCAGGGGGAGAGGGGGTTAACACCGGGGAGCTGTTTTTT. Translation: CAPGGEGVNTGELFF.

This clone occurred a few times. This sequence joins TRBV5-1 and TRBJ2-5; 12 bases fit TRBD2. The CDR3 length is 19 residues. Germline V gives CDR1 SGHRS, CDR2 YFSETQ. The junction had 15 bases not matched to a gene; V was cut back by 4 bases and J by 2 bases. Here the CDR3 DNA reads TGCGCCAGCAGCCTCCCAACTAGCGGGAGGACTAAACTTCAAGAGACCCAGTACTTC. Translated: CASSLPTSGRTKLQETQYF.

A word on this clone: The sample holds other DNA sequences that translate to the same CDR3. The CDR3 sequence: CASSLLSYEQYF. In DNA, the CDR3 is TGTGCCAGCAGCCTCCTCTCCTACGAGCAGTACTTC. The V call is TRBV2, the J call TRBJ2-7; no definite D call. V gave up 6 bases and J gave up 0 bases, with 6 bases separating them. Germline CDR1 reads SNHLY; CDR2 reads FYNNEI. The CDR3 runs 12 residues.

This clone was counted between two and nine times. The chain recombines TRBV2 with TRBJ2-1; 12 bases align to TRBD1. CDR3 size: 16 residues. Germline lookup yields CDR1 SNHLY and CDR2 FYNNEI. The ends lost 5 bases at V and 8 bases at J; junction bases unmatched: 10. CDR3 region: CASSRLTGTGGHEQFF. As DNA, the CDR3 is TGTGCCAGCAGTCGTCTAACGGGGACAGGGGGCCATGAGCAGTTCTTC.

The rearrangement links TRBV6-6 to TRBJ2-4; no reliable D call. The CDR3 is 13 amino acids. Germline V lookup: CDR1 MNHNY, CDR2 SVGAGI (reference sequence). Trimming left V 6 bases short and J 5 bases short, with 11 bases between. CDR3 amino acids: CASSNGPENIQYF. The CDR3 bases are TGTGCCAGCAGCAATGGTCCGGAAAACATTCAGTACTTC.

This clone has only a few counts. The gene calls are TRBV5-5 and TRBJ1-2; D unresolved. The CDR3 totals 12 residues. The V and J ends lost 2 bases and 8 bases respectively, with 10 bases between them. The germline CDR1 and CDR2 sequences are SGHKS and YYEKEE (reference sequence). CDR3 sequence reads: CASSFRLSGYTF. Here the CDR3 DNA reads TGTGCCAGCAGCTTTAGGTTGAGCGGCTACACCTTC.

This clone was counted only a few times. This sequence joins TRBV18 and TRBJ2-5; D ambiguous. V lost 4 bases, J lost 0 bases, and 6 bases lay in between. The CDR3 loop spans 13 amino acids. Germline CDR1 is KGHSH and CDR2 is LQKENI. Here the CDR3 reads CASSQQNQETQYF. The CDR3 DNA follows: TGTGCCAGCTCACAGCAAAACCAAGAGACCCAGTACTTC. Based on the CDR3 plus reference TRBV18 and TRBJ2-5, the full variable domain is NAGVMQNPRHLVRRRGQEARLRCSPMKGHSHVYWYRQLPEEGLKFMVYLQKENIIDESGMPKERFSAEFPKEGPSILRIQQVVRGDSAAYFCASSQQNQETQYFGPGTRLLVL.

This clone has just a few counts. V is TRBV5-1 and J is TRBJ2-1, with 10 bases that match TRBD2. The V gene's germline CDR1 is SGHRS and CDR2 YFSETQ. Trimming took 0 bases from V and 9 from J; bases not matched to a gene: 12. The CDR3 contains 17 residues. CDR3 in amino acids: CASSLASLAGVASEQFF. The CDR3 DNA follows: TGCGCCAGCAGCTTGGCGTCCCTAGCGGGAGTGGCCAGTGAGCAGTTCTTC. The full variable domain, in which reference TRBV5-1 and TRBJ2-1 provide the parts outside the CDR3, is KAGVTQTPRYLIKTRGQQVTLSCSPISGHRSVSWYQQTPGQGLQFLFEYFSETQRNKGNFPGRFSGRQFSNSRSEMNVSTLELGDSALYLCASSLASLAGVASEQFFGPGTRLTVL.

The chain carries TRBV5-1 and TRBJ2-5; D gene unclear. Germline lookup yields CDR1 SGHRS and CDR2 YFSETQ. V was cut by 2 bases and J by 5 bases, with 7 bases left in between. CDR3 size: 12 residues. The CDR3 region has the DNA TGCGCCAGCAGCTTCTCTGGGGAGACCCAGTACTTC. The encoded protein is CASSFSGETQYF. Full variable domain (rest looked up from reference TRBV5-1 and TRBJ2-5): KAGVTQTPRYLIKTRGQQVTLSCSPISGHRSVSWYQQTPGQGLQFLFEYFSETQRNKGNFPGRFSGRQFSNSRSEMNVSTLELGDSALYLCASSFSGETQYFGPGTRLLVL.

This clone was observed a few times. The rearrangement joins TRBV4-3 to TRBJ2-2, with D possibly matching TRBD1 (6 bases). The CDR3 is 18 residues long. Germline V gene sequence: CDR1 LGHNA, CDR2 YSLEER. V was clipped by 2 bases and J by 1 base, with 17 bases between them. The CDR3 DNA reads TGCGCCAGCAGCCAATTGGGCTGGACAGAGTGGAACACCGGGGAGCTGTTTTTT. Translating gives CASSQLGWTEWNTGELFF.

The genes are TRBV9 and TRBJ2-7; TRBD2 agrees at 10 bases. J was trimmed by 3 bases and V by 0 bases; bases with no gene match: 6. In germline, CDR1 is SGDLS, CDR2 YYNGEE. CDR3 length equals 16 residues. The CDR3 DNA sequence: TGTGCCAGCAGCGTAGAACTAGCGGGACTCTTCTACGAGCAGTACTTC. Residues: CASSVELAGLFYEQYF.

This clone was counted between two and nine times. The CDR3 DNA sequence: TGTGCCAGCAGTGTAGGCCAAGCGGGACCCTACGAGCAGTACTTC. This gives the protein CASSVGQAGPYEQYF. The chain uses TRBV28 and TRBJ2-7, with 7 bases identical to TRBD2. The V gene end was trimmed by 5 bases and the J gene end by 2 bases; junction bases not matched to a gene: 9. The CDR3 runs to 15 residues. Germline V gene lookup returns CDR1 MDHEN and CDR2 SYDVKM. Full variable domain (outside the CDR3, taken from reference TRBV28 and TRBJ2-7): DVKVTQSSRYLVKRTGEKVFLECVQDMDHENMFWYRQDPGLGLRLIYFSYDVKMKEKGDIPEGYSVSREKKERFSLILESASTNQTSMYLCASSVGQAGPYEQYFGPGTRLTVT.

This CDR3 reads CASRGDGTEQYF. CDR3 coding DNA: TGTGCCAGCAGGGGAGATGGAACCGAGCAGTACTTC. The V and J genes are TRBV2 and TRBJ2-7, with D possibly TRBD2 on 5 matching bases. Per germline, CDR1 SNHLY and CDR2 FYNNEI. CDR3 length equals 12 residues. V was clipped by 6 bases and J by 6 bases, with 12 bases between them.

This clone turned up a few times. V is TRBV7-6 and J is TRBJ2-7; D uncertain. This CDR3 is 14 amino acids long. The germline V and J ends were trimmed by 4 bases and 0 bases, with 10 bases remaining between them. Germline V gives CDR1 SGHVS, CDR2 FNYEAQ. This chain's CDR3 is CASSSQESSYEQYF. As DNA, the CDR3 is TGTGCCAGCAGCTCACAAGAAAGCTCCTACGAGCAGTACTTC. Variable domain in full (rest from reference TRBV7-6 and TRBJ2-7): GAGVSQSPRYKVTKRGQDVALRCDPISGHVSLYWYRQALGQGPEFLTYFNYEAQQDKSGLPNDRFSAERPEGSISTLTIQRTEQRDSAMYRCASSSQESSYEQYFGPGTRLTVT.

This clone was seen a handful of times. The CDR3 loop reads CAISAQLAVGSGQYF. In nucleotides, the CDR3 is TGTGCCATCAGTGCCCAACTAGCCGTGGGATCGGGGCAGTACTTC. The chain uses TRBV10-3 and TRBJ2-7; D perhaps matches TRBD2 (6 bases). The germline V gene encodes CDR1 ENHRY and CDR2 SYGVKD. The CDR3 runs to 15 residues. Trimming took 4 bases from V and 9 from J, leaving 22 bases between them.

This clone was seen a few times. The rearrangement uses TRBV28 and TRBJ1-5; D uncertain. There are 14 residues in the CDR3. The germline V gene has CDR1 MDHEN and CDR2 SYDVKM. Deletions cut 7 bases from V and 9 bases from J, with 19 bases between. The CDR3 region is CASTPGRVDSPQHF. Here the CDR3 DNA reads TGTGCCAGCACCCCGGGAAGGGTGGATTCGCCCCAGCATTTT. Looking up the rest from reference TRBV28 and TRBJ1-5 gives the full variable domain: DVKVTQSSRYLVKRTGEKVFLECVQDMDHENMFWYRQDPGLGLRLIYFSYDVKMKEKGDIPEGYSVSREKKERFSLILESASTNQTSMYLCASTPGRVDSPQHFGDGTRLSIL.

The genes are TRBV28 and TRBJ2-4, with 7 bases aligning to TRBD2. Germline V CDR1 and CDR2: MDHEN, SYDVKM. Trimming cost V 3 bases and J 6 bases; bases outside gene matches: 5. This CDR3 comprises 14 residues. DNA for the CDR3: TGTGCCAGCAGTTTCAGCGGGAATGGAAACATTCAGTACTTC. Its protein product is CASSFSGNGNIQYF.

This clone was counted only a few times. This sequence joins TRBV5-1 and TRBJ2-1; 8 bases align to TRBD1. This CDR3 contains 12 residues. CDR1 and CDR2 (germline): SGHRS, YFSETQ. V lost 4 bases and J lost 7; bases outside the gene matches: 1. This chain's CDR3 is CASSGQGNEQFF. As DNA, the CDR3 is TGCGCCAGCAGCGGACAGGGTAATGAGCAGTTCTTC.